A single sample gave rise to the 27 T cell receptor beta chains below, sequenced in a study of shared clonotypes between healthy human individuals. Assay: immunoSEQ multiplex PCR; the TCRdb copy retains only in-frame clones and omits some. The repertoire holds about 2,500,000 clones, with about 92% as singletons. Sequencing was performed on naive CD4+ T cells sorted from blood. The subset is: CD45RA+ positively selected. These receptors originate from a young man in good health.

Only one count was recorded for this clone. The chain uses TRBV19 and TRBJ1-5; 8 nucleotides agree with TRBD1. Per germline, CDR1 LNHDA and CDR2 SQIVND (reference sequence). The V and J ends lost 2 bases and 7 bases, in that order; junction bases with no gene match: 7. The CDR3 runs 15 residues. CDR3 DNA: TGTGCCAGTAGTATAATGACAGGGGTTGCCCAGCCCCAGCATTTT. This encodes CASSIMTGVAQPQHF.

The V call is TRBV30, the J call TRBJ2-7; possibly TRBD1 or TRBD2 for D (5 bases each). This CDR3 region has 16 residues. Trimming stripped 0 bases from V and 0 bases from J, with 15 bases between. Germline V gene data show CDR1 as GTSNPN and CDR2 as SVGIG (reference sequence). DNA for the CDR3: TGTGCCTGGAGTGTAGGTGGGGGAATTCCCTCCTACGAGCAGTACTTC. Its protein product is CAWSVGGGIPSYEQYF.

This chain joins TRBV6-1 and TRBJ2-2, with a tentative D call TRBD2 (5 bases). This CDR3 has 15 residues. The V end lost 2 bases, the J end lost 4 bases, and 11 bases lay between the germline ends. Germline V gives CDR1 MNHNS, CDR2 SASEGT. CDR3: CASSEFSGGTGELFF. The CDR3 DNA is TGTGCCAGCAGTGAATTCAGCGGAGGCACCGGGGAGCTGTTTTTT.

This clone was counted a single time. V and J are TRBV4-2 and TRBJ2-7; 9 nucleotides line up with TRBD2. Losses at the gene ends were 0 bases for V and 3 bases for J; bases not matched to a gene: 6. This CDR3 is built from 16 residues. CDR1 is LGHNA, CDR2 YNFKEQ, per germline. For the CDR3, the DNA is TGTGCCAGCAGCCAAGATCCTAGCGGGAAGTTCTACGAGCAGTACTTC. Its translation is CASSQDPSGKFYEQYF.

The rearrangement uses TRBV27 and TRBJ2-5; D not resolved. The V end was cut by 6 bases, the J end by 2 bases, with 10 bases between. The CDR3 totals 13 residues. Germline values: CDR1 MNHEY, CDR2 SMNVEV (reference sequence). The CDR3 DNA follows: TGTGCCAGCAGCTACAAGGGACAAGAGACCCAGTACTTC. It yields the protein CASSYKGQETQYF.

The V call is TRBV28, the J call TRBJ2-1; D uncertain. This CDR3 is 14 amino acids long. Per the germline V gene, CDR1 is MDHEN and CDR2 is SYDVKM. Trimming stripped 4 bases from V and 15 bases from J, with 22 bases between. The CDR3 is CASSSRSQLEGPFF. DNA for the CDR3: TGTGCCAGCAGTTCCCGGTCACAGCTGGAAGGTCCGTTCTTC.

This sequence joins TRBV18 and TRBJ1-1; TRBD1 matches at 7 bases. This CDR3 contains 12 residues. V gave up 6 bases and J gave up 6 bases; unmatched junction bases: 4. Germline V gene sequence: CDR1 KGHSH, CDR2 LQKENI. The CDR3 sequence: CASSSTGAEAFF. CDR3 coding DNA: TGTGCCAGCTCGTCAACAGGGGCTGAAGCTTTCTTT.

The chain employs TRBV4-3 and TRBJ2-4; TRBD2 aligns across 13 bases. The V gene end was trimmed by 3 bases and the J gene end by 4 bases; junction bases not matched to a gene: 6. The CDR3 consists of 17 residues. Germline V lookup: CDR1 LGHNA, CDR2 YSLEER. CDR3 DNA: TGCGCCAGCAGCCAGGAGGGACTAGCGGGAACTAAAAACATTCAGTACTTC. Translated: CASSQEGLAGTKNIQYF.

Only one count was recorded for this clone. The chain uses TRBV29-1 and TRBJ1-5, with 7 bases identical to TRBD1. The CDR3 loop spans 15 amino acids. Germline loops: CDR1 SQVTM, CDR2 ANQGSEA. V dropped 6 bases and J dropped 4; count of bases not matched to a gene: 12. The DNA of the CDR3 is TGCAGCGTCACTACAGGGGACCATGCTAATCAGCCCCAGCATTTT. Amino acids: CSVTTGDHANQPQHF. The variable domain in full, with the rest retrieved from reference TRBV29-1 and TRBJ1-5, is SAVISQKPSRDICQRGTSLTIQCQVDSQVTMMFWYRQQPGQSLTLIATANQGSEATYESGFVIDKFPISRPNLTFSTLTVSNMSPEDSSIYLCSVTTGDHANQPQHFGDGTRLSIL.

V and J are TRBV7-6 and TRBJ1-5, with a possible D match to TRBD1 (6 bases). Germline loops: CDR1 SGHVS, CDR2 FNYEAQ. Trimming shortened V by 5 bases and J by 0 bases, and 14 bases separated the two germline ends. CDR3 length equals 16 residues. CDR3 DNA: TGTGCCAGCAGCCCCTTGGACAGCTTTAGCAATCAGCCCCAGCATTTT. This translates into CASSPLDSFSNQPQHF.

This chain joins TRBV29-1 and TRBJ1-1; 7 bases are shared with TRBD1. The CDR3 loop spans 14 amino acids. V shed 7 bases and J 0 bases; nucleotides not matched to a gene: 8. Germline V gene sequence: CDR1 SQVTM, CDR2 ANQGSEA. CDR3 in DNA: TGCAGCGGAACAGGGGCTACACTGAACACTGAAGCTTTCTTT. As protein: CSGTGATLNTEAFF.

In its sample, this clone was seen once. J is TRBJ2-3 and V is TRBV2, with 7 bases aligning to TRBD2. The CDR3 has 15 amino acids. Trimming removed 3 bases from V and 4 bases from J; junction bases left unmatched: 7. Per germline, CDR1 SNHLY and CDR2 FYNNEI. The CDR3: CASSDHGTKSDTQYF. The CDR3 bases are TGTGCCAGCAGTGATCACGGGACTAAGTCAGATACGCAGTATTTT.

The rearrangement joins TRBV19 to TRBJ2-5, with TRBD2 matching 14 bases. Germline CDR1 reads LNHDA; CDR2 reads SQIVND (reference sequence). V trimming: 4 bases; J trimming: 3 bases; junction bases outside the gene matches: 4. The length of the CDR3 is 16 residues. The CDR3 reads CASSTPGLAGEETQYF. In DNA form, the CDR3 reads TGTGCCAGTAGTACACCGGGACTAGCGGGAGAAGAGACCCAGTACTTC.

In its sample, this clone was seen once. Distinct nucleotide sequences in the sample also encode this CDR3. The chain uses TRBV7-8 and TRBJ1-5; TRBD1 is a possible D gene (5 bases). Germline assignment: CDR1 SGHVS and CDR2 FQNEAQ. Deletions cut 5 bases from V and 0 bases from J, with 11 bases between. This CDR3 comprises 15 residues. Here the CDR3 reads CASSLGTDSNQPQHF. The CDR3 bases are TGTGCCAGCAGCCTTGGGACGGATAGCAATCAGCCCCAGCATTTT.

This chain links TRBV29-1 with TRBJ1-1; no clear D gene. This CDR3 spans 12 amino acids. The germline gives CDR1 SQVTM, CDR2 ANQGSEA. V lost 4 bases to trimming and J lost 3 bases, with 9 bases between them. The CDR3 nucleotides are TGCAGCGTTGGTCCCAGCTACACTGAAGCTTTCTTT. As protein: CSVGPSYTEAFF.

The J gene is TRBJ2-7, the V gene TRBV2; D uncertain. The CDR3 is 12 amino acids. Trimming took off 8 bases at V and 6 bases at J, with 14 bases between the two ends. Germline V gene sequence: CDR1 SNHLY, CDR2 FYNNEI. The CDR3 is CASRPDVGEQYF. CDR3 nucleotide sequence: TGTGCCAGCCGTCCGGACGTGGGCGAGCAGTACTTC.

The V call is TRBV18, the J call TRBJ2-3, with no clear D. CDR1 and CDR2 from the germline V gene are KGHSH and LQKENI. V was clipped by 1 base and J by 0 bases, with 11 bases between them. CDR3 length: 16 residues. CDR3 sequence (DNA): TGTGCCAGCTCACCACTAGGACCCGGAAGCACAGATACGCAGTATTTT. It is translated as CASSPLGPGSTDTQYF.

The chain carries TRBV27 and TRBJ1-4, with D tentatively TRBD1 (5 bases). Germline lookup yields CDR1 MNHEY and CDR2 SMNVEV (reference sequence). Trimming cost V 5 bases and J 5 bases, with 15 bases left between them. The CDR3 is 15 residues long. The CDR3 bases are TGTGCCAGCAGTCGAATCGGGGCTGGAAATGAAAAACTGTTTTTT. It translates to CASSRIGAGNEKLFF.

The genes are TRBV7-2 and TRBJ2-1; the D is unclear. The CDR3 extends over 11 amino acids. Per germline, CDR1 SGHTA and CDR2 FQGNSA. The germline V and J ends were trimmed by 4 bases and 8 bases, with 6 bases remaining between them. This CDR3 is CASSYPDEQFF. The CDR3 bases are TGTGCCAGCAGCTACCCAGATGAGCAGTTCTTC.

J is TRBJ1-2 and V is TRBV5-6; 7 positions match TRBD1. V shed 4 bases and J 2 bases; nucleotides not matched to a gene: 2. The CDR3 spans 13 residues. Germline V CDR1 and CDR2: SGHDT, YYEEEE. The CDR3 reads CASSTGQNYGYTF. In nucleotides, the CDR3 is TGTGCCAGCAGCACGGGACAGAACTATGGCTACACCTTC.

This sequence joins TRBV10-3 and TRBJ1-5; D not certain. The CDR3 covers 13 residues. Trimming removed 6 bases at V and 7 bases at J, with 13 bases between. Germline-derived CDR1 and CDR2 are ENHRY and SYGVKD. CDR3 coding DNA: TGTGCCATCAGGACGGAACTACGGCAGCCCCAGCATTTT. Its translation: CAIRTELRQPQHF.

The CDR3 loop is CASRLGGAGTEQYF. DNA for the CDR3: TGTGCCAGCAGGTTGGGGGGCGCGGGTACCGAGCAGTACTTC. The genes are TRBV6-5 and TRBJ2-7, with D perhaps being TRBD1 or TRBD2 (6 bases each). CDR3 length equals 14 residues. Trimming stripped 6 bases from V and 6 bases from J, with 18 bases between. CDR1 is MNHEY, CDR2 SVGAGI, per germline.

This clone was seen a single time. This sequence joins TRBV27 and TRBJ1-2; 11 nucleotides agree with TRBD1. The CDR3 length is 15 residues. Germline CDR1 reads MNHEY; CDR2 reads SMNVEV (reference sequence). The junction had 6 bases not matched to a gene; V was cut back by 4 bases and J by 5 bases. The CDR3 bases are TGTGCCAGCAGTTCGTGGACAGGGGGCCGTTATGGCTACACCTTC. Protein product: CASSSWTGGRYGYTF.

The chain is built from TRBV6-6 and TRBJ1-1, with D possibly TRBD1 on 6 matching bases. The germline V gene encodes CDR1 MNHNY and CDR2 SVGAGI (reference sequence). Trimming cost V 6 bases and J 5 bases, with 13 bases left between them. The CDR3 length is 13 residues. This chain's CDR3 is CASSHTGKTEAFF. The CDR3 nucleotides are TGTGCCAGCAGCCACACAGGGAAGACTGAAGCTTTCTTT.

This clone has just one count. J is TRBJ1-3 and V is TRBV28; D unresolved. The germline gives CDR1 MDHEN, CDR2 SYDVKM. This CDR3 contains 14 residues. Trimming cost V 6 bases and J 5 bases, with 14 bases left between them. The CDR3: CASSFGLGRNTIYF. Here the CDR3 DNA reads TGTGCCAGCAGCTTCGGGTTGGGGAGAAACACCATATATTTT.

In regard to this clone: Other DNA sequences in the sample encode the same CDR3. The chain couples TRBV6-5 to TRBJ2-2; D gene unclear. The ends were cut back, 3 bases at V and 1 base at J, with 6 bases in the middle. CDR1 is MNHEY and CDR2 is SVGAGI in the germline V gene. CDR3 length equals 14 residues. CDR3 bases: TGTGCCAGCAGTTATGGACGGAACACCGGGGAGCTGTTTTTT. The encoded protein is CASSYGRNTGELFF.

The V gene is TRBV6-6, the J gene TRBJ2-1, with a tentative D call TRBD1 (5 bases). Trimming removed 0 bases at V and 6 bases at J, with 12 bases between. The length of the CDR3 is 15 residues. Germline V gene sequence: CDR1 MNHNY, CDR2 SVGAGI (reference sequence). CDR3 loop: CASSYSGQGGNEQFF. The CDR3 DNA is TGTGCCAGCAGTTACTCGGGGCAGGGTGGCAATGAGCAGTTCTTC.